This T cell receptor (beta chain) was sequenced in a study of blood T cell repertoires in COVID-19. The protocol was immunoSEQ multiplex PCR, while the TCRdb copy is restricted to in-frame clones and leaves out a portion. The sample lists approximately 230,000 clones; almost 85% were seen once. The receptor comes from a man aged 35 to 55 who had recovered from COVID-19. Sequencing was carried out using PBMCs or T cells enriched from blood (not recorded which).

Written as DNA, the CDR3 is TGTGCCAGCAGTTCGAAATCCCCGGGACTGAAAGTTCTAGCCAAAAACATTCAGTACTTC. It encodes CASSSKSPGLKVLAKNIQYF. This sequence joins TRBV27 and TRBJ2-4; D possibly corresponds to TRBD2 (6 bases). V lost 4 bases and J 0 bases, leaving 25 bases between the germline ends. Germline lookup yields CDR1 MNHEY and CDR2 SMNVEV (reference sequence). This CDR3 has 20 residues.